This T cell receptor beta chain derives from a study of T cell changes during pregnancy in multiple sclerosis. Using immunoSEQ multiplex PCR, the repertoire was profiled, and TCRdb retains in-frame clones only, with some absent. The profile covers 65,000 to 85,000 clones, with around 90% appearing a single time and under 0.35% taken by the ten largest. The CDR3 is 14 amino acids. Germline V CDR1 and CDR2: SGHDT, YYEEEE. V was clipped by 0 bases and J by 5 bases, with 11 bases between them. The source was CD4+ T cells from peripheral blood mononuclear cells, collected after pregnancy. The sequence was collected from a female donor with multiple sclerosis, enrolled in a pregnancy study. The chain uses TRBV5-6 and TRBJ1-1; the D gene is possibly TRBD1 (6 bases). CDR3 bases: TGTGCCAGCAGCTTGGGGGGGCGAGGGACTGAAGCTTTCTTT. Amino acid sequence: CASSLGGRGTEAFF.